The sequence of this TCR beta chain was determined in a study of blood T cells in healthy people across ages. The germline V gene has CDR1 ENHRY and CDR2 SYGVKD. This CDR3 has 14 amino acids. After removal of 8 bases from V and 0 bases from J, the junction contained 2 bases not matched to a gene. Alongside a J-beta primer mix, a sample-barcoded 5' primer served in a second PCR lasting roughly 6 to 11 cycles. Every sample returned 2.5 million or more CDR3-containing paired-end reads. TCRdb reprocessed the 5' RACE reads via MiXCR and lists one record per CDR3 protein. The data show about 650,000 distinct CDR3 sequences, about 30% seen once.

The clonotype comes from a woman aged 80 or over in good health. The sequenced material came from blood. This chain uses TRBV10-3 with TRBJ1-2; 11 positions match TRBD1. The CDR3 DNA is TGTGCCATCGGGACAGGGGGTTCTAACTATGGCTACACCTTC. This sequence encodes CAIGTGGSNYGYTF.